This is a list of T cell receptor beta chains from one sample in a study of TIL therapy for anti-PD-1-resistant metastatic lung cancer. Profiling relied on immunoSEQ multiplex PCR, and the TCRdb table lists in-frame clones only, not all of them. This sample has about 50,000 clones, with 86% found just once. This specimen consisted of blood, obtained at baseline. The receptors originated from a person aged 25-85 years with non-small cell lung cancer. The CDR3 runs from the conserved cysteine through the conserved F or W. D genes are given only for firm matches. Some rows have no size entry. The others give once, few or many, or a class for an expanded clone.

clone_size	v_call	d_call	j_call	cdr3_aa	cdr3_nt
-	TRBV6-5	-	TRBJ1-1	CASSYGPYGQEAFF	TGTGCCAGCAGTTACGGGCCTTATGGACAGGAAGCTTTCTTT
-	TRBV7-3	-	TRBJ1-5	CASSCPTSRKPQHF	TGTGCCAGCAGCTGTCCCACCTCGAGGAAGCCCCAGCATTTT
few	TRBV19	TRBD1	TRBJ1-5	CASSIIWTGTGQPQHF	TGTGCCAGTAGTATCATTTGGACAGGGACGGGTCAGCCCCAGCATTTT
-	TRBV5-1	-	TRBJ1-1	CASSLWDTNTEAFF	TGCGCCAGCAGCCTTTGGGACACTAACACTGAAGCTTTCTTT
few	TRBV25-1	-	TRBJ1-5	CASSDRDNQPQHF	TGTGCCAGCAGTGACAGGGATAATCAGCCCCAGCATTTT
-	TRBV30	TRBD2	TRBJ2-7	CAWSHRGGLASREQYF	TGTGCCTGGAGTCACCGAGGGGGACTAGCGAGTCGCGAGCAGTACTTC
-	TRBV7-9	-	TRBJ2-1	CASSFGAGHPSNNEQFF	TGTGCCAGCAGCTTTGGTGCGGGACATCCTTCGAACAATGAGCAGTTCTTC
-	TRBV5-4	-	TRBJ2-2	CASSLMFRTGELFF	TGTGCCAGCAGCTTGATGTTTCGCACCGGGGAGCTGTTTTTT
-	TRBV23-1	-	TRBJ1-6	CASSQSTANASSYNSPLHF	TGCGCCAGCAGTCAATCGACGGCTAATGCGAGCTCCTATAATTCACCCCTCCACTTT
-	TRBV5-8	-	TRBJ2-5	CASSFLGAGETQYF	TGTGCCAGCAGCTTTCTGGGGGCAGGGGAGACCCAGTACTTC
-	TRBV5-1	-	TRBJ2-1	CASSFGGSDEQFF	TGCGCCAGCAGCTTTGGGGGTAGCGATGAGCAGTTCTTC
-	TRBV30	-	TRBJ1-5	CAWGIGSNQPQHF	TGTGCCTGGGGGATAGGTAGCAATCAGCCCCAGCATTTT
-	TRBV20-1	-	TRBJ1-6	CSASTRTENSPLHF	TGCAGTGCTAGTACCCGGACGGAGAATTCACCCCTCCACTTT
-	TRBV28	-	TRBJ1-2	CASSPVQGYGYTF	TGTGCCAGCAGTCCCGTCCAGGGCTATGGCTACACCTTC
-	TRBV7-2	-	TRBJ1-2	CASSLPGVGYTF	TGTGCCAGCAGCCTCCCGGGGGTAGGCTACACCTTC
-	TRBV27	-	TRBJ2-1	CASSFSRGDEQFF	TGTGCCAGCAGTTTTTCCAGGGGCGATGAGCAGTTCTTC
-	TRBV14	-	TRBJ2-2	CASSQGRKGWYSGELFF	TGTGCCAGCAGCCAAGGGAGAAAGGGGTGGTATTCCGGGGAGCTGTTTTTT
few	TRBV12-3/TRBV12-4	-	TRBJ1-1	CASLPGTEAFF	TGTGCCAGCCTCCCTGGAACTGAAGCTTTCTTT
-	TRBV28	TRBD2	TRBJ2-1	CASSLFGTSGKYEQFF	TGTGCCAGCAGTCTATTCGGGACTAGCGGGAAGTATGAGCAGTTCTTC
-	TRBV5-5	-	TRBJ2-1	CASSFGEQFF	TGTGCCAGCAGCTTCGGTGAGCAGTTCTTC
-	TRBV30	TRBD1	TRBJ2-5	CAWSAGTGQETQYF	TGTGCCTGGAGTGCCGGGACAGGTCAAGAGACCCAGTACTTC
-	TRBV9	-	TRBJ2-7	CASSVGAVPSYEQYF	TGTGCCAGCAGCGTAGGGGCAGTTCCATCCTACGAGCAGTACTTC
-	TRBV7-9	-	TRBJ2-1	CASTWTSSYNEQFF	TGTGCCAGCACCTGGACGAGCTCCTACAATGAGCAGTTCTTC
-	TRBV6-2/TRBV6-3	-	TRBJ1-4	CASSNRDTSHEKLFF	TGTGCCAGCAGTAACCGGGACACGTCCCATGAAAAACTGTTTTTT
few	TRBV11-3	-	TRBJ2-7	CASGDRGAEQYF	TGTGCCAGCGGGGACCGGGGGGCCGAGCAGTACTTC
-	TRBV11-3	-	TRBJ2-5	CASSKTAQETQYF	TGTGCCAGCAGCAAGACAGCCCAAGAGACCCAGTACTTC
once	TRBV9	-	TRBJ1-6	CASSETLLHGASINSPLHF	TGTGCCAGCAGCGAGACCCTCTTACACGGGGCCTCGATCAATTCACCCCTCCACTTT
-	TRBV6-2/TRBV6-3	-	TRBJ1-5	CASSLGLDNQPQHF	TGTGCCAGCAGTTTGGGGTTGGACAATCAGCCCCAGCATTTT